This passage covers 19 T cell receptor beta chains from one sample sequenced in a study of T cell changes during pregnancy in multiple sclerosis. Clones were read by immunoSEQ multiplex PCR, and TCRdb kept only the in-frame ones, dropping some. The sample has about 110,000 clones; approximately 89% are singletons. This sample comprised peripheral blood, obtained after pregnancy. The receptors come from a female donor with multiple sclerosis, enrolled in a pregnancy study.

The chain carries TRBV19 and TRBJ1-1, with D hard to call. Germline CDR1 is LNHDA and CDR2 is SQIVND (reference sequence). V shed 4 bases and J shed 0 bases, with 15 bases lying between them. The CDR3 has 16 amino acids. CDR3 sequence reads: CASSKAGGGMNTEAFF. In nucleotides, the CDR3 is TGTGCCAGTAGTAAGGCAGGAGGTGGGATGAACACTGAAGCTTTCTTT.

CDR3 protein: CASSRTSGAYNEQFF. CDR3 coding DNA: TGTGCCAGCAGCCGGACTAGCGGGGCTTACAATGAGCAGTTCTTC. The gene calls are TRBV4-2 and TRBJ2-1; TRBD2 agrees at 12 bases. Germline V gene data show CDR1 as LGHNA and CDR2 as YNFKEQ. The V gene end was trimmed by 4 bases and the J gene end by 4 bases; junction bases not matched to a gene: 2. The CDR3 consists of 15 residues.

As DNA, the CDR3 is TGTGCCAGCAGCTTGGGGCAAAGGGGTGACACTGAAGCTTTCTTT. Translation gives CASSLGQRGDTEAFF. The V gene is TRBV11-1, the J gene TRBJ1-1, with D maybe TRBD1 (5 bases). Germline V gene sequence: CDR1 SGHAT, CDR2 FQDESV (reference sequence). This CDR3 contains 15 residues. Trimming left V 3 bases short and J 3 bases short, with 14 bases between.

CDR3 loop: CAWGSGTGSTEAFF. In nucleotides, the CDR3 is TGTGCCTGGGGATCCGGGACAGGGAGCACTGAAGCTTTCTTT. This chain connects TRBV30 to TRBJ1-1, with TRBD1 matching over 9 bases. V was pared by 5 bases and J by 4 bases, with 8 bases of the junction left unmatched. Looked up from germline, CDR1 is GTSNPN and CDR2 is SVGIG (reference sequence). This CDR3 is 14 amino acids long. The whole variable domain, remainder taken from reference TRBV30 and TRBJ1-1, is SQTIHQWPATLVQPVGSPLSLECTVEGTSNPNLYWYRQAAGRGLQLLFYSVGIGQISSEVPQNLSASRPQDRQFILSSKKLLLSDSGFYLCAWGSGTGSTEAFFGQGTRLTVV.

This clone was counted once. A junction end diverges from the germline sequence, so it may reflect a read error. The chain uses TRBV7-7 and TRBJ2-5, with 12 bases that match TRBD1. The CDR3 has 16 amino acids. Per germline, CDR1 SSHAT and CDR2 FNYEAQ (reference sequence). The CDR3 nucleotides are TGTGCTAGCAGCCCCATGACCGGGACAGGGGGCGAGACCCAGTACTTC. It specifies CASSPMTGTGGETQYF.

The chain employs TRBV6-1 and TRBJ1-2; 7 bases line up with TRBD1. Trimming took 2 bases from V and 8 from J; bases not matched to a gene: 5. The length of the CDR3 is 13 residues. Germline V CDR1 and CDR2: MNHNS, SASEGT. The CDR3 here is CASSETTGFGYTF. Written as DNA, the CDR3 is TGTGCCAGCAGTGAAACGACAGGGTTCGGCTACACCTTC.

This chain connects TRBV5-1 to TRBJ1-1, with D perhaps matching TRBD1 (6 bases). Looked up from germline, CDR1 is SGHRS and CDR2 is YFSETQ. V shed 4 bases and J shed 1 base, with 8 bases lying between them. CDR3 length: 13 residues. CDR3 sequence reads: CASSRGQNTEAFF. The CDR3 region has the DNA TGCGCCAGCAGCCGGGGACAGAACACTGAAGCTTTCTTT.

CDR3 region: CASSGTEAEQFF. In DNA, the CDR3 is TGTGCCAGCAGTGGGACAGAAGCAGAGCAGTTCTTC. The rearrangement links TRBV2 to TRBJ2-1; D may be TRBD1 (6 bases). V was trimmed by 4 bases and J by 10 bases, leaving 11 bases between them. CDR1 and CDR2 from the germline V gene are SNHLY and FYNNEI. The length of the CDR3 is 12 residues.

V gene TRBV5-1 combines with J gene TRBJ2-2; D call uncertain. The CDR3 length is 17 residues. V gave up 4 bases and J gave up 6 bases, with 22 bases separating them. Germline-derived CDR1 and CDR2 are SGHRS and YFSETQ. The CDR3 sequence is CASSHGGRSGWAGELFF. The CDR3 bases are TGCGCCAGCAGCCACGGCGGTCGTTCGGGTTGGGCCGGGGAGCTGTTTTTT.

The chain uses TRBV6-5 and TRBJ2-7, with a tentative D call TRBD2 (6 bases). Germline V gene lookup returns CDR1 MNHEY and CDR2 SVGAGI. Deletions cut 2 bases from V and 2 bases from J, with 7 bases between. The CDR3 consists of 13 residues. CDR3 DNA sequence: TGTGCCAGCAGTTACGCGGGACCCTACGAGCAGTACTTC. Amino acids: CASSYAGPYEQYF.

Only one count was recorded for this clone. The chain links TRBV18 to TRBJ2-7; 7 bases line up with TRBD2. CDR3 length: 15 residues. Germline V gene lookup returns CDR1 KGHSH and CDR2 LQKENI. Losses at the gene ends were 3 bases for V and 2 bases for J; bases not matched to a gene: 7. This CDR3 reads CASSPPLAGAYEQYF. The CDR3 region has the DNA TGTGCCAGCTCACCCCCTTTGGCGGGGGCCTACGAGCAGTACTTC.

V usage is TRBV7-8 and J usage is TRBJ2-5; 7 positions match TRBD1. The J segment lost 3 bases and the V segment lost 2 bases, leaving 9 bases of the junction unmatched. The CDR3 contains 16 residues. The V gene's germline CDR1 is SGHVS and CDR2 FQNEAQ. CDR3: CASSLPPRDRKETQYF. The CDR3 bases are TGTGCCAGCAGCTTACCCCCCCGGGACAGAAAAGAGACCCAGTACTTC.

The V and J genes are TRBV25-1 and TRBJ1-2, with 9 bases that match TRBD1. CDR3 length: 11 residues. Germline trimming cut 10 bases from V and 6 bases from J; bases unmatched to any gene: 3. The germline CDR1 and CDR2 sequences are MGHDK and SYGVNS. This CDR3 is CATRDRDGYTF. In DNA, the CDR3 is TGTGCCACTCGGGACAGGGATGGCTACACCTTC.

This clone was seen only a few times. The V call is TRBV10-3, the J call TRBJ1-6; no clear D gene. This CDR3 has 13 residues. The V end lost 3 bases, the J end lost 6 bases, and 6 bases lay between the germline ends. Germline lookup yields CDR1 ENHRY and CDR2 SYGVKD. DNA for the CDR3: TGTGCCATCAGTGACCGCGGTAATTCACCCCTCCACTTT. Protein sequence: CAISDRGNSPLHF.

V and J are TRBV5-4 and TRBJ2-5; the match to TRBD1 covers 7 bases. The assigned J gene may be wrong: the sequence end matches TRBJ2-7 better. The CDR3 contains 13 residues. Germline V gives CDR1 SGHNT, CDR2 YYREEE (reference sequence). This chain's CDR3 is CASSTGDRAEQYF. The CDR3, as DNA: TGTGCCAGCAGCACAGGGGATAGGGCCGAGCAGTACTTC.

This clone has just one count. The chain employs TRBV5-4 and TRBJ2-1; 8 bases line up with TRBD1. With 4 bases clipped from V and 2 bases from J, the junction kept 8 bases outside the gene matches. There are 16 residues in the CDR3. Germline CDR1 reads SGHNT; CDR2 reads YYREEE (reference sequence). The CDR3 DNA is TGTGCCAGCAGCCTACTCACAGGGGGACCCTACAATGAGCAGTTCTTC. Residues: CASSLLTGGPYNEQFF.

The V gene is TRBV7-8, the J gene TRBJ2-7; no reliable D call. The V end was cut by 6 bases, the J end by 2 bases, with 14 bases between. Germline lookup yields CDR1 SGHVS and CDR2 FQNEAQ. There are 14 residues in the CDR3. The CDR3: CASSLRPRTYEQYF. CDR3 nucleotide sequence: TGTGCCAGCAGTCTGAGGCCGAGAACCTACGAGCAGTACTTC.

The chain employs TRBV7-8 and TRBJ1-1; D possibly corresponds to TRBD1 (5 bases). CDR1 and CDR2 (germline): SGHVS, FQNEAQ. This CDR3 is built from 12 residues. V lost 7 bases and J lost 4, with 10 bases in between. CDR3 amino acids: CASNGGGTEAFF. CDR3 nucleotide sequence: TGTGCCAGCAACGGGGGGGGCACTGAAGCTTTCTTT.

The rearrangement uses TRBV29-1 and TRBJ1-1; D may be TRBD1 (5 bases). This CDR3 has 14 residues. Germline V gene sequence: CDR1 SQVTM, CDR2 ANQGSEA. V lost 4 bases and J 4 bases, leaving 16 bases between the germline ends. The chain's CDR3 is CSVVAQGGGTEAFF. The CDR3 region has the DNA TGCAGCGTTGTGGCGCAGGGAGGTGGCACTGAAGCTTTCTTT. The whole variable domain, remainder taken from reference TRBV29-1 and TRBJ1-1, is SAVISQKPSRDICQRGTSLTIQCQVDSQVTMMFWYRQQPGQSLTLIATANQGSEATYESGFVIDKFPISRPNLTFSTLTVSNMSPEDSSIYLCSVVAQGGGTEAFFGQGTRLTVV.